This T cell receptor beta chain was recovered during a study of OX40 agonist ivuxolimab in advanced cancers. About the full investigation: Ivuxolimab was a fully human IgG2 agonistic monoclonal antibody targeting the costimulatory receptor OX40 (CD134). Prior anti-PD-1, anti-PD-L1 or anti-CTLA-4 therapy was permitted, and checkpoint inhibitors had been received by around 40% of dose-escalation patients. Partial responses occurred in three dose-escalation patients: two with cutaneous melanoma and one with hepatocellular carcinoma. In the dose-escalation cohort, more than 80% of patients were male, and the mean age was roughly 60 years with a range of roughly 23 to 79. Intravenous ivuxolimab was administered to patients every 2 weeks at six dose levels: 0.01, 0.1, 0.3, 1.5, 3 and 10 mg/kg. Of the roughly 52 dose-escalation patients, hepatocellular carcinoma was present in about 19, melanoma in around 15, renal cell carcinoma in 9 and head and neck cancer in 9. The paper covers the monotherapy dose-escalation part of the phase I ivuxolimab trial, which included N ≈ 50 patients. Peripheral TCRbeta sequencing aimed to test whether ivuxolimab altered TCR sequence diversity and caused clonal T-cell expansion. General study outcomes and caveats: Low levels of normalized T-cell clonal expansion were also seen in some patients who did not respond. Clonal expansion of both CD4+ and CD8+ blood T cells was observed from baseline to week 6 at doses 0.1 to 3.0 mg/kg. After ivuxolimab, more expanded clones were found on average in CD8+ T cells than in CD4+ T cells. The antigen specificity of the peripheral T cells that underwent clonal expansion was not determined. In the 0.1-3.0 mg/kg groups, partial responders had among the lowest normalized peripheral clonal expansion, particularly in CD8+ T cells.

With regard to this clone: Its antigen remains unidentified. Base quality data are lacking; no much larger clone is found one base away.

The CDR3 measures 15 amino acids from cysteine to phenylalanine. Just CDR3 DNA is preserved here, 45 bases in frame from base 1. According to the germline V gene (reference sequence), CDR1 reads LNHNV and CDR2 reads YYDKDF. V was cut back by 2 bases and J by 0 bases, leaving a gap of 7 bases between them. To sequence the TCRbeta CDR3 region, genomic DNA was isolated from the sorted cells. TCRbeta CDR3 regions were sequenced using the immunoSEQ Assay. TCRdb took over this immuneACCESS table, retaining in-frame rearrangements with V and J assigned. Such tables are incomplete; in checked studies, under half of the missing clones stem from an unresolved V gene, and the remainder is unexplained. In all, the sample holds more than 65,000 clones, and around 89% of those were seen once. The top ten clonotypes cover over 9.5% of the sample. The trial excluded patients who had a history of autoimmune disease or were on systemic immunosuppression. Peripheral blood for TCR sequencing was collected from all dose cohorts at baseline, on cycle 4 day 1, and on cycle 7 day 1. The samples were drawn from a first-in-human, open-label, multicenter phase I dose-escalation trial of ivuxolimab. Adults with locally advanced or metastatic head and neck squamous cell, hepatocellular, melanoma or renal cell carcinoma were enrolled in the trial. Before TCR sequencing, CD4+ and CD8+ T cells were separately sorted from peripheral blood.

The input for sequencing was CD4+ or CD8+ T cells sorted from blood, taken in a trial of the OX40 agonist ivuxolimab. The receptor was isolated from an adult with an advanced solid tumor such as melanoma, head and neck, liver or kidney cancer. The chain couples TRBV15 to TRBJ1-4; the D gene lacks a confident call. The bases read TGTGCCACCAGCAGAATTGGGGCAACTAATGAAAAACTGTTTTTT. Its amino acids are CATSRIGATNEKLFF.